One and the same sample provided the 6 T cell receptor beta chains below, sequenced in a study of cytomegalovirus exposure and HLA in healthy donors (TCRdb year 2017). The library was made by the immunoSEQ multiplex PCR assay. For the multiplex PCR, a mixture combining 60 forward primers for TCR Vbeta segments and 13 reverse primers for TCR Jbeta segments was used. TCRdb stores this immuneACCESS table with in-frame sequences only. Part of the clones is absent; in the studies checked, under half of the shortfall reflects unresolved V genes, and no reason is known for the rest. The sample contains around 200,000 clones, just under 70% of them found a single time. The ten largest make up approximately 2.5% of the sample. Sequencing was done on a sample of PBMCs. These receptors were collected from a man aged 35 to 55 in good health and CMV-seropositive.

The chain employs TRBV7-9 and TRBJ1-2; D gene ambiguous. The CDR3 spans 12 residues. Trimming shortened V by 0 bases and J by 8 bases, and 7 bases separated the two germline ends. Germline values: CDR1 SEHNR, CDR2 FQNEAQ (reference sequence). The CDR3 region is CASSLATGGYTF. The CDR3 DNA follows: TGTGCCAGCAGCTTAGCAACGGGAGGCTACACCTTC.

The chain links TRBV19 to TRBJ2-5; D might be TRBD1 (5 bases). CDR3 size: 13 residues. V lost 6 bases and J lost 4, with 12 bases in between. CDR1 and CDR2 from the germline V gene are LNHDA and SQIVND (reference sequence). CDR3 DNA sequence: TGTGCCAGTAGCCATAGACAGACAGAGACCCAGTACTTC. This codes for CASSHRQTETQYF.

The J gene is TRBJ2-5, the V gene TRBV7-6; 15 bases fit TRBD2. V lost 5 bases and J lost 5; bases outside the gene matches: 12. The germline V gene encodes CDR1 SGHVS and CDR2 FNYEAQ. The CDR3 has 18 residues. The CDR3 reads CASSPFYGLAGGLETQYF. The CDR3 DNA sequence: TGTGCCAGCAGCCCTTTTTACGGACTAGCGGGGGGGCTCGAGACCCAGTACTTC.

This clone was recorded only once. V usage is TRBV6-1 and J usage is TRBJ2-7; 14 bases are a match to TRBD2. V lost 3 bases, J lost 0 bases, and 7 bases stayed unmatched. The CDR3 is 18 residues long. Germline CDR1 MNHNS, CDR2 SASEGT. The CDR3 sequence: CASSDLGTSGGFSYEQYF. The DNA of the CDR3 is TGTGCCAGCAGTGATCTCGGGACTAGCGGGGGCTTCTCCTACGAGCAGTACTTC.

This chain links TRBV19 with TRBJ2-3; TRBD1 agrees at 8 bases. J lost 4 bases, V lost 5 bases, and 5 bases had no gene match. The CDR3 covers 14 residues. CDR1 and CDR2 from the germline V gene are LNHDA and SQIVND (reference sequence). CDR3 amino acids: CASSGQGMPDTQYF. The CDR3 coding sequence is TGTGCCAGTAGTGGACAGGGAATGCCAGATACGCAGTATTTT.

The chain joins TRBV5-1 to TRBJ2-7, with 12 bases aligning to TRBD1. Germline assignment: CDR1 SGHRS and CDR2 YFSETQ. Losses at the gene ends were 2 bases for V and 6 bases for J; bases not matched to a gene: 9. This CDR3 has 16 amino acids. The chain's CDR3 is CASSFQTGTGGGEQYF. CDR3 in DNA: TGCGCCAGCAGCTTCCAAACCGGGACAGGGGGCGGCGAGCAGTACTTC.